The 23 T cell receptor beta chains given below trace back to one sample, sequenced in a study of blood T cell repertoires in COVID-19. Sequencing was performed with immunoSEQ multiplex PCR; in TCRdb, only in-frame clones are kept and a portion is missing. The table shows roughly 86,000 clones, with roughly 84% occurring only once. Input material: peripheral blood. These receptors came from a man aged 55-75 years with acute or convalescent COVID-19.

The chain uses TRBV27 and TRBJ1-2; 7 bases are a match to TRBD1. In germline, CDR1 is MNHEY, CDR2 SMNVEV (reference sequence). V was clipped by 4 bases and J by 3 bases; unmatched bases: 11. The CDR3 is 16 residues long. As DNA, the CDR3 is TGTGCCAGCAGTTCTATGACAGGGAGTGAATACTATGGCTACACCTTC. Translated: CASSSMTGSEYYGYTF.

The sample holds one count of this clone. CDR3 in amino acids: CASSPGTGPYEQYF. The CDR3 DNA reads TGTGCCAGCAGCCCCGGGACAGGCCCCTACGAGCAGTACTTC. The J gene is TRBJ2-7, the V gene TRBV11-2; 8 bases are shared with TRBD1. V was clipped by 5 bases and J by 2 bases; unmatched bases: 5. The CDR3 spans 14 residues. Germline V gives CDR1 SGHAT, CDR2 FQNNGV.

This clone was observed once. The CDR3 sequence is CASSPTLSGGRSPLHF. The CDR3 bases are TGTGCCAGCAGTCCCACATTGTCAGGGGGGCGGTCACCCCTCCACTTT. This chain uses TRBV27 with TRBJ1-6, with TRBD1 identical over 7 bases. The V and J ends lost 5 bases and 10 bases, in that order; junction bases with no gene match: 14. The CDR3 is made up of 16 amino acids. Germline CDR1 is MNHEY and CDR2 is SMNVEV (reference sequence).

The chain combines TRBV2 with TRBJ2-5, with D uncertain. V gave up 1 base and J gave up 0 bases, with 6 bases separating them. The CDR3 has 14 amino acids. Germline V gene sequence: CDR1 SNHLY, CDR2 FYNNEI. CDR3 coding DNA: TGTGCCAGCAGTGAAGGAGGTAACCAAGAGACCCAGTACTTC. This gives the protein CASSEGGNQETQYF.

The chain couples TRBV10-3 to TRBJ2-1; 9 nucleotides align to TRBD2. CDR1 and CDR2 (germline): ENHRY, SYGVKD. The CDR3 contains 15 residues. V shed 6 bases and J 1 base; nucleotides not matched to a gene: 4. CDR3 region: CAISLAGESYNEQFF. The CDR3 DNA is TGTGCCATCAGCTTAGCGGGGGAGTCCTACAATGAGCAGTTCTTC.

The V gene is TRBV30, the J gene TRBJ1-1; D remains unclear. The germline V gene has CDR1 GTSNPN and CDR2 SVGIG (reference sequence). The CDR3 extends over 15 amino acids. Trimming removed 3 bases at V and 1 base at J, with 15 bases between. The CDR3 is CAWRLRRLTNTEAFF. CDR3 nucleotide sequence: TGTGCCTGGAGGTTAAGGAGATTAACGAACACTGAAGCTTTCTTT.

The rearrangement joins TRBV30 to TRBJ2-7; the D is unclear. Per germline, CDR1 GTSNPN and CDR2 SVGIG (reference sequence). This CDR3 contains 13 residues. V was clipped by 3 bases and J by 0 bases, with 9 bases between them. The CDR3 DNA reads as TGTGCCTGGAGCCCGATGAGCTCCTACGAGCAGTACTTC. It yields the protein CAWSPMSSYEQYF.

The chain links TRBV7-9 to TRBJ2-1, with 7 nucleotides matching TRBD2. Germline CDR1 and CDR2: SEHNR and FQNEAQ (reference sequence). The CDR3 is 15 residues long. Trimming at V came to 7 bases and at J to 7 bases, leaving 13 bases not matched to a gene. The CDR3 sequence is CASTPLAREGNEQFF. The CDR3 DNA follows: TGTGCCAGCACCCCCTTGGCCAGGGAGGGGAATGAGCAGTTCTTC.

CDR3 sequence: CAWSDITGEGYTF. The CDR3 DNA sequence: TGTGCCTGGAGTGATATTACAGGGGAGGGCTACACCTTC. The chain joins TRBV30 to TRBJ1-2; 7 nucleotides line up with TRBD1. The CDR3 is 13 residues long. V was clipped by 1 base and J by 8 bases; unmatched bases: 7. Germline CDR1 and CDR2: GTSNPN and SVGIG (reference sequence). Full variable domain (missing parts from reference TRBV30 and TRBJ1-2): SQTIHQWPATLVQPVGSPLSLECTVEGTSNPNLYWYRQAAGRGLQLLFYSVGIGQISSEVPQNLSASRPQDRQFILSSKKLLLSDSGFYLCAWSDITGEGYTFGSGTRLTVV.

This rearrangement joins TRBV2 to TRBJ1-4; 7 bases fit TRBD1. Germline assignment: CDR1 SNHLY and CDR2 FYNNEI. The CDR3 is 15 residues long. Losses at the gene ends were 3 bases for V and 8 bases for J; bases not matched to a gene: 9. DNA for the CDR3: TGTGCCAGCAGTGAGGAGCAGAGACAGGGCGAAAAACTGTTTTTT. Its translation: CASSEEQRQGEKLFF.

The CDR3 DNA is TGTGCCAGCAGCGTGGCGGACACGGGAAACACCATATATTTT. It codes for CASSVADTGNTIYF. J is TRBJ1-3 and V is TRBV9, with D possibly TRBD1 on 5 matching bases. Trimming left V 2 bases short and J 4 bases short, with 10 bases between. This CDR3 has 14 amino acids. Germline V gene sequence: CDR1 SGDLS, CDR2 YYNGEE.

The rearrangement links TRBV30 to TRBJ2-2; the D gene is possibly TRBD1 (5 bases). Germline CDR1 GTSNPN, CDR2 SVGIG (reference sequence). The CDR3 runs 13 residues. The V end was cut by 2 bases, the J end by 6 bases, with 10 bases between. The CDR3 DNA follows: TGTGCCTGGAGTCTAACAGGCCCCGGGGAGCTGTTTTTT. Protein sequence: CAWSLTGPGELFF. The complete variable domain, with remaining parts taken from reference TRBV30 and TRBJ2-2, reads SQTIHQWPATLVQPVGSPLSLECTVEGTSNPNLYWYRQAAGRGLQLLFYSVGIGQISSEVPQNLSASRPQDRQFILSSKKLLLSDSGFYLCAWSLTGPGELFFGEGSRLTVL.

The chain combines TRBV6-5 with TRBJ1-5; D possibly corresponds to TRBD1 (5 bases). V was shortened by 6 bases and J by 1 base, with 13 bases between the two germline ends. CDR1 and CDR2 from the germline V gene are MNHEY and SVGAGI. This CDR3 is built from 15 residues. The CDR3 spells CASRGGRESNQPQHF. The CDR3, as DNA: TGTGCCAGCAGGGGGGGACGGGAAAGCAATCAGCCCCAGCATTTT.

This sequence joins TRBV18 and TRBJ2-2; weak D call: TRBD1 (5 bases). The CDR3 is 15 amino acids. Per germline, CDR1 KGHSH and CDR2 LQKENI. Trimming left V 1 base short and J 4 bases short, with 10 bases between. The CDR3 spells CASSPRLQGTGELFF. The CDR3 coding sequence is TGTGCCAGCTCACCACGTCTCCAGGGCACCGGGGAGCTGTTTTTT.

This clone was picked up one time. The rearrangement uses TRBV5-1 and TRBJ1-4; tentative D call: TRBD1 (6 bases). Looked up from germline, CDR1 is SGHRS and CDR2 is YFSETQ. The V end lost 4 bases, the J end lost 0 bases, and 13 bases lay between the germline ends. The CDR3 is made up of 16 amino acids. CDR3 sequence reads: CASSDRDTPTNEKLFF. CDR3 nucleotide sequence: TGCGCCAGCAGCGATCGGGACACCCCAACTAATGAAAAACTGTTTTTT.

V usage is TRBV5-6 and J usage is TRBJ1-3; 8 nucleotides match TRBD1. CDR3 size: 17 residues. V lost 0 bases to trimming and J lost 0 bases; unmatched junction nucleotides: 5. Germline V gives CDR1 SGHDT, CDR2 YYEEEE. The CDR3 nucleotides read TGTGCCAGCAGCTTGGTCGGACAGGGACTCTCTGGAAACACCATATATTTT. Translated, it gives CASSLVGQGLSGNTIYF.

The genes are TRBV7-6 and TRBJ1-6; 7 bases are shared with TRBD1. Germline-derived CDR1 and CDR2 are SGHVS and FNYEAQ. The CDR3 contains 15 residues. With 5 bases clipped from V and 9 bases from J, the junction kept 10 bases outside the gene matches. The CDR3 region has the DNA TGTGCCAGCAGCCCGACTGAGGGGGCTAGTTCACCCCTCCACTTT. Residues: CASSPTEGASSPLHF.

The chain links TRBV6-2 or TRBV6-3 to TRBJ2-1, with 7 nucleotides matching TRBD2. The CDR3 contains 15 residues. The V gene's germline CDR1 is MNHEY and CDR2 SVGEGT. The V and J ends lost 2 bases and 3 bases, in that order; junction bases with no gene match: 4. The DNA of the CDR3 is TGTGCCAGCAGTTACCAGGGCGGGGGCTACAATGAGCAGTTCTTC. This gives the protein CASSYQGGGYNEQFF.

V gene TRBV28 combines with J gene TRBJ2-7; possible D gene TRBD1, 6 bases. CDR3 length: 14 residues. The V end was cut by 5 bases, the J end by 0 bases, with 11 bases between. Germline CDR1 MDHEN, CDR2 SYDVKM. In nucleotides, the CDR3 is TGTGCCAGCAGTCTCCGGGACAACTCCTACGAGCAGTACTTC. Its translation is CASSLRDNSYEQYF.

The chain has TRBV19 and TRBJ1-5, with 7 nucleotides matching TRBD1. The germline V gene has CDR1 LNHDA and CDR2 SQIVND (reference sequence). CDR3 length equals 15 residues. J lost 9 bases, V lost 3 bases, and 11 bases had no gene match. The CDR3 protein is CASSIQGGEYLPQHF. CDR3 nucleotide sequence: TGTGCCAGTAGTATCCAGGGGGGCGAATACCTGCCCCAGCATTTT.

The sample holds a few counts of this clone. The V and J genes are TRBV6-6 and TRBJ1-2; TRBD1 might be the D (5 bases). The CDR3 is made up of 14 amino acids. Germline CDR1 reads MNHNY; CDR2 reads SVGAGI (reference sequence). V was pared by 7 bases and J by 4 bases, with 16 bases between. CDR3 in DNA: TGTGCCAGCACCAAGGAGGGGCTCGGCTATGGCTACACCTTC. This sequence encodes CASTKEGLGYGYTF.

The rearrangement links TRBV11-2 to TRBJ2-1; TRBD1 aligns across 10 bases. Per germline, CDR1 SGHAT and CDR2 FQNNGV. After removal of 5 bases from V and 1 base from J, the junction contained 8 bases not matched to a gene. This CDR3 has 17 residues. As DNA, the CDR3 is TGTGCCAGCAGCACCAGACCGGGACAGGGGTCCTACAATGAGCAGTTCTTC. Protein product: CASSTRPGQGSYNEQFF.

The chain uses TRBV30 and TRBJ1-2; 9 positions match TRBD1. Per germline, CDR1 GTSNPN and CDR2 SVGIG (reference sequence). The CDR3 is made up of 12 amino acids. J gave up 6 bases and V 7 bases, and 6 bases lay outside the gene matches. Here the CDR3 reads CAFKGDRDGYTF. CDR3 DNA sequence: TGTGCCTTCAAGGGGGACAGGGATGGCTACACCTTC.